The 11 T cell receptor beta chains below were found in one sample sequenced in a study of blood T cell repertoires in COVID-19. Assay used: immunoSEQ multiplex PCR; TCRdb lists only in-frame clones, some missing. The sample includes approximately 300,000 clones, about four fifths of them seen just once. The specimen was peripheral blood. The origin of the receptors is a woman in her 50s with acute or convalescent COVID-19.

This clone was picked up one time. The rearrangement links TRBV2 to TRBJ2-1; D perhaps matches TRBD2 (5 bases). This CDR3 spans 15 amino acids. Germline CDR1 reads SNHLY; CDR2 reads FYNNEI. The V end lost 5 bases, the J end lost 3 bases, and 14 bases lay between the germline ends. The DNA for the CDR3 is TGTGCCAGCAGTCCCGAGGGCCGGAACTACAATGAGCAGTTCTTC. Translated: CASSPEGRNYNEQFF.

This sequence joins TRBV28 and TRBJ1-1; D gene unclear. V was cut by 3 bases and J by 5 bases, with 10 bases left in between. The V gene's germline CDR1 is MDHEN and CDR2 SYDVKM. This CDR3 comprises 13 residues. CDR3 region: CASSFGDMTEAFF. The CDR3 coding sequence is TGTGCCAGCAGTTTCGGGGATATGACTGAAGCTTTCTTT.

This rearrangement joins TRBV29-1 to TRBJ2-5; TRBD1 matches at 11 bases. The CDR3 runs to 16 residues. CDR1 is SQVTM and CDR2 is ANQGSEA in the germline V gene. With 4 bases clipped from V and 3 bases from J, the junction kept 10 bases outside the gene matches. CDR3 in DNA: TGCAGCGTTGTCCCAGGACAGGGGGCTTACGAAGAGACCCAGTACTTC. It codes for CSVVPGQGAYEETQYF.

The chain joins TRBV19 to TRBJ1-1; D call uncertain. The CDR3 totals 18 residues. Germline V CDR1 and CDR2: LNHDA, SQIVND (reference sequence). The V and J ends lost 4 bases and 1 base respectively, with 22 bases between them. In DNA form, the CDR3 reads TGTGCCAGTAGTACCCGGCGATGGGCTCAAGCGGGGAACACTGAAGCTTTCTTT. This gives the protein CASSTRRWAQAGNTEAFF. The full variable domain, its missing parts supplied by reference TRBV19 and TRBJ1-1, is DGGITQSPKYLFRKEGQNVTLSCEQNLNHDAMYWYRQDPGQGLRLIYYSQIVNDFQKGDIAEGYSVSREKKESFPLTVTSAQKNPTAFYLCASSTRRWAQAGNTEAFFGQGTRLTVV.

The chain has TRBV7-8 and TRBJ2-5; 7 nucleotides match TRBD1. The CDR3 spans 14 residues. Germline assignment: CDR1 SGHVS and CDR2 FQNEAQ. The V and J ends lost 5 bases and 1 base, in that order; junction bases with no gene match: 4. The CDR3 here is CASSLGTVQETQYF. CDR3 DNA sequence: TGTGCCAGCAGCCTCGGGACAGTCCAAGAGACCCAGTACTTC. The whole variable domain, filled in from reference TRBV7-8 and TRBJ2-5, reads GAGVSQSPRYKVAKRGQDVALRCDPISGHVSLFWYQQALGQGPEFLTYFQNEAQLDKSGLPSDRFFAERPEGSVSTLKIQRTQQEDSAVYLCASSLGTVQETQYFGPGTRLLVL.

The chain combines TRBV27 with TRBJ1-2; TRBD1 matches at 9 bases. CDR1 and CDR2 (germline): MNHEY, SMNVEV (reference sequence). The CDR3 is made up of 14 amino acids. V lost 5 bases and J lost 6; bases outside the gene matches: 7. The CDR3 loop is CASSTETGGHGYTF. CDR3 coding DNA: TGTGCCAGCAGTACCGAGACAGGGGGGCATGGCTACACCTTC.

This clone was counted a single time. This sequence joins TRBV4-2 and TRBJ2-1; TRBD1 is a possible D gene (6 bases). CDR1 is LGHNA, CDR2 YNFKEQ, per germline. V was shortened by 5 bases and J by 7 bases, with 18 bases between the two germline ends. CDR3 length: 15 amino acids. CDR3 DNA sequence: TGTGCCAGCAGCACGTCTAACGGACAGACGAATGAGCAGTTCTTC. Translating it yields CASSTSNGQTNEQFF.

The genes are TRBV9 and TRBJ2-3; a possible D gene is TRBD2 (5 bases). The V gene's germline CDR1 is SGDLS and CDR2 YYNGEE. V dropped 0 bases and J dropped 0 bases, with 8 bases sitting between them. The CDR3 is 15 residues long. The CDR3 nucleotides read TGTGCCAGCAGCGTAGATGGCGGGAGCACAGATACGCAGTATTTT. Amino acid sequence: CASSVDGGSTDTQYF.

This chain joins TRBV14 and TRBJ1-1, with TRBD1 matching over 7 bases. Germline V gene lookup returns CDR1 SGHDN and CDR2 FVKESK. Trimming cost V 0 bases and J 4 bases; bases outside gene matches: 2. This CDR3 comprises 14 residues. The CDR3 reads CASSQDSGGTEAFF. CDR3 sequence (DNA): TGTGCCAGCAGCCAAGATTCAGGGGGCACTGAAGCTTTCTTT.

The V and J genes are TRBV6-5 and TRBJ2-1; the match to TRBD1 covers 8 bases. There are 15 residues in the CDR3. The trim removed 2 bases at V and 8 bases at J, leaving 8 bases unmatched. The germline CDR1 and CDR2 sequences are MNHEY and SVGAGI. The CDR3 sequence is CASSYTGQAVDEQFF. The DNA of the CDR3 is TGTGCCAGCAGTTACACGGGACAGGCTGTGGATGAGCAGTTCTTC.

This chain uses TRBV6-5 with TRBJ2-6; D unclear. CDR3 length equals 14 residues. V gave up 7 bases and J gave up 0 bases, with 7 bases separating them. The V gene's germline CDR1 is MNHEY and CDR2 SVGAGI. The CDR3 sequence is CASKHPSGANVLTF. The CDR3, as DNA: TGTGCCAGCAAACACCCCTCTGGGGCCAACGTCCTGACTTTC.